This T cell receptor (beta chain) was identified in a study of cytomegalovirus exposure and HLA in healthy donors (dated by TCRdb to about 2017). Concerning the study at large: An earlier analysis of several hundred of the donors reported approximately 290 Gb of sequence data and 100 million to 130 million unique TCR beta sequences from some 180 million T cells. High-throughput TCR immunosequencing, statistical association of individual TCRs with disease status, and machine learning were combined to predict cytomegalovirus infection status. Of the 350 to 400 genotyped donors, around 81% fell in the genetic ancestry cluster associated with self-reported Caucasian donors. A later genetic analysis used genome-wide SNP genotypes for about three fifths of the roughly 700 donors, treating that subset as a discovery cohort. A later analysis re-examined previously published TCR beta repertoires from hundreds of donors and added high-resolution HLA genotyping to investigate patterns of TCR occurrence. In an earlier analysis of roughly 540 of the donors, high-throughput TCR beta sequencing was used to judge whether each TCR beta V gene segment behaved as functional or pseudogenic. The later analysis used no new phenotypic data to find candidate immune exposures, relying instead on TCR beta sequences and their occurrence across donors. Alongside the repertoire data, information on donor age, sex, ethnicity and CMV serostatus was compiled. An early release covering 550 to 700 HLA-typed donors comprised roughly 300 gigabases of sequencing data and 65 million to 100 million unique TCR sequences. About five DR-DQ haplotypes were handled as single units for association and clustering because linkage in the cohort was strong. All discovery cohort repertoires had been generated on a single sequencing platform. In addition to the first cohort of approximately 650 subjects, a separate validation cohort of around 110 different subjects was used. The study used immunosequencing to profile the T cell repertoires of 666 subjects and linked those repertoires to cytomegalovirus serostatus. The study aimed to test whether signatures of past pathogen exposure could be identified by cataloging public T cell receptors. HLA typing included class I and class II loci at four-digit resolution. Among 398 genotyped donors of the cohort, an average of 235,054 unique TCR beta nucleotide sequences were sequenced per donor, roughly 18% of them non-productive. The number of typed donors differed by locus: about 620-640 for A, B, C, DRB1 and DQB1; approximately 520 for DQA1; 606 for DPA1; and roughly 470 for DPB1.

CDR1 and CDR2, per the germline V gene (reference sequence), are GTSNPN and SVGIG. Trimming accounts for 5 bases at V and 5 bases at J, while the number of junction bases matched to no gene is 9. The CDR3 runs 14 amino acids, cysteine and phenylalanine included. Of all the DNA, just the CDR3 is kept, 42 bases in frame from base 1. This clone was seen only a few times. Its antigen is still unknown. No much larger clone is present one base from it, and per-base qualities are unavailable. Receptor libraries were prepared by the immunoSEQ multiplex PCR assay. For the multiplex PCR, a mixture combining 60 forward primers for TCR Vbeta segments and 13 reverse primers for TCR Jbeta segments was used. A multiplex PCR assay on genomic DNA amplified the CDR3 region of rearranged TCR beta genes. The Illumina HiSeq System was used to sequence the amplified TCR beta libraries as 87-base-pair reads. The source study handled its data this way. In a later analysis, approximately 74 million unique TCR beta chains were counted across the approximately 640 repertoires, and around 10 million of these chains were shared by at least two donors. Raw reads were error-corrected and collapsed into unique sequences with a nearest-neighbor algorithm that merged closely related sequences to remove PCR and sequencing errors. To assign V, D and J gene segments, CDR3 sequences were aligned to IMGT reference sequences. For a sequence to be retained, a match of at least six nucleotides to both a V gene segment and a J gene segment was required. Rearrangements were classified as productive when the CDR3 lacked stop codons and remained in frame with V and J, and all other rearrangements were classified as non-productive. CDR3 was defined according to IMGT convention as the region running from the second conserved V-encoded cysteine to the conserved J-encoded phenylalanine. The earlier analysis of some 580 of the donors excluded any sequence lacking an unambiguous match to a single V gene segment. An earlier analysis of a few hundred of the donors called V segments functional above 56.7% productive rearrangements and segregating when the between-donor standard deviation exceeded 5%. A statistical classification framework was built for diagnosing cytomegalovirus status from the catalog of TCR beta chain sequences. A later analysis assigned V and J genes by comparing TCR nucleotide sequences with IMGT/GENE-DB human TR gene sequences. The TCRdist pipeline was used in a later analysis to assign CDR3 sequences and most-parsimonious VDJ recombination scenarios. In a later analysis, each TCR beta chain was defined by its CDR3 amino acid sequence together with its V-gene family, and reads lacking a unique V-gene family were excluded. As a way to deal with suspected cross-contamination and a sequencing artifact, a later analysis dropped 592 nucleotide sequences that were highly shared and had low generation probability. In a later analysis, a clonal expansion index was calculated for each public chain from normalized within-repertoire ranks of inferred template counts. In a later analysis, generation probabilities were computed using a VDJ recombination model fitted to out-of-frame rearrangements, and the results were checked against IGoR. A later analysis scored TCR-TCR, TCR-HLA and TCR-CMV co-occurrence with hypergeometric tests, applying a repertoire-size bias correction to TCR pairs. A later analysis estimated false discovery rates by permuting HLA or CMV assignments 20 times. A later analysis grouped co-occurring TCRs with DBSCAN, adding TCRdist sequence similarity when clustering within HLA-allele-positive subsets. Repertoires with fewer than 30,000 or more than 120,000 public chains were left out of co-occurrence clustering, as were about five repertoires with anomalous nucleotide sharing. TCRdb holds this immuneACCESS table with in-frame rearrangements only. Some clones are missing; in checked studies, unresolved V genes explain under half, and the rest has no known cause. V, J and clone size derive from that table, while D and trimming were established from the DNA sequence. Present in this sample are fewer than 200,000 clones, around four fifths of which were seen just once. The ten largest clones represent roughly 2% of the sample.

Study-level results and caveats: Only TCR beta chains were sequenced in this cohort, and the absence of alpha or paired-chain data limited detectable features. According to a later genetic analysis, donors in an Asian-associated ancestry cluster had fewer N-insertions in productive TCRs than the approximately 630-donor mean. In an earlier analysis of 587 of the donors, most TCR beta V segments appeared in productive rearrangements about 87% or about 30% of the time, broadly matching IMGT annotations. While some public TCRs were present in many individuals, most TCR sequences turned up only very rarely across donors. CMV serostatus was the only immune exposure information available for the cohort. Assigning TCR associations to individual alleles was difficult when HLA alleles, especially DR and DQ, strongly co-occurred. Roughly uniform sequencing depth across donors was assumed in presence/absence analyses, although this assumption may not hold. Correlated functional status among segregating V segments might reflect linkage disequilibrium, but an unknown experimental factor could not be ruled out. In a later analysis, HLA-associated TCR beta chains were found to be more clonally expanded and to have lower generation probabilities than equally common non-associated chains. The 87-base-pair reads could not distinguish some IMGT-functional V segments, including TRBV6-2 and TRBV6-3, so those segments were excluded. According to a later analysis, most CMV-associated TCR beta chains appeared to be HLA-restricted, and the HLA associations seemed to be driven largely by CMV exposure. The study listed 164 TCR beta chains as associated with cytomegalovirus. In a later analysis, TCR association rates were found to vary across HLA loci, with the most associated TCRs seen for DRB1 alleles and the fewest for HLA-C alleles. Cytomegalovirus status was reported to be diagnosed by the classifier with high specificity and sensitivity in both the original and validation cohorts. In a later analysis, several top co-occurrence clusters were reported to appear linked to parvovirus B19, influenza, CMV and Epstein-Barr virus. The earlier analysis of around 600 of the donors excluded about 16 rarely observed V segments, including chromosome 9 orphons, because counts were too low. A later genetic analysis associated a missense DCLRE1C variant with V-gene and J-gene trimming of TCR beta chains, and an independent cohort replicated the association. A few of the identified cytomegalovirus-associated TCR beta chains were confirmed in vitro to be specific for cytomegalovirus antigens. A further reported finding was that TCR beta sequences accurately predicted the HLA-A and HLA-B alleles for most subjects in the first cohort. In a later analysis, some 18,000 TCR beta sequences were associated with specific HLA alleles at a false discovery rate of 0.05. A cluster of highly shared sequence variants was judged likely to represent a technical artifact of the sequencing pipeline. According to the authors, the approach could potentially be generalized to other disease states and immunological phenotypes. Because HLA typing was missing for some donors at each locus, association tests included only the typed subset.

The cohort comprised under 700 healthy bone marrow donors. At the time of sampling, all cohort members were nominally healthy, though unrecorded immune exposures were likely present. The donor was CMV seronegative and belonged to the group of more than 300 seronegative cohort members. A peripheral blood sample was provided by each donor, and peripheral blood mononuclear cells were used for TCR beta sequencing. Genomic DNA extraction from the blood cell samples was performed with the Qiagen DNeasy Blood Extraction Kit. The rearrangement combines TRBV30 with TRBJ1-1; 9 bases in between match TRBD1. The sample consisted of PBMCs. This TCR came from a female donor in good health and CMV-seronegative. Here is the DNA: TGTGCCTGGGCGACCGGGACAGGGTGGACTGAAGCTTTCTTT. Its translation reads: CAWATGTGWTEAFF.